This passage covers 31 T cell receptor beta chains from one sample sequenced in a study of blood T cell repertoires in COVID-19. TCRdb keeps only in-frame clones here, not all; method: immunoSEQ multiplex PCR. The table includes about 170,000 clones, about 85% detected once. Sequences were obtained from peripheral blood. These receptors were taken from a woman in her 70s with COVID-19, enrolled during active disease.

The CDR3 DNA reads TGTGCCAGCAGCCTAAGCGATTACGAGCAGTACGTC. It specifies CASSLSDYEQYV. The chain employs TRBV2 and TRBJ2-7; no firm D call. Per germline, CDR1 SNHLY and CDR2 FYNNEI. The CDR3 is made up of 12 amino acids. Trimming cost V 6 bases and J 4 bases, with 10 bases left between them.

This CDR3 is CASIRDITGVGNTIYF. CDR3 in DNA: TGCGCCAGCATCCGAGACATCACCGGCGTAGGAAACACCATATATTTT. The genes are TRBV10-2 and TRBJ1-3; D unresolved. V was cut by 7 bases and J by 4 bases, with 20 bases left in between. CDR1 is WSHSY and CDR2 is SAAADI in the germline V gene. The CDR3 is 16 amino acids.

V usage is TRBV2 and J usage is TRBJ2-4; no reliable D call. Trimming removed 7 bases at V and 5 bases at J, with 6 bases between. The CDR3 has 11 residues. CDR1 is SNHLY, CDR2 FYNNEI, per germline. The chain's CDR3 is CASTPENIQYF. The CDR3 bases are TGTGCCAGCACCCCCGAAAACATTCAGTACTTC.

The gene calls are TRBV7-3 and TRBJ2-3; 8 positions agree with TRBD2. The CDR3 contains 13 residues. Trimming took 6 bases from V and 6 from J; bases not matched to a gene: 5. Germline CDR1 and CDR2: SGHTA and FQGTGA. CDR3 nucleotides: TGTGCCAGCAGTTTCGGGGGGGCCGATACGCAGTATTTT. Translating it yields CASSFGGADTQYF.

The table lists this clone with a few counts. V is TRBV19 and J is TRBJ1-5; 9 bases are a match to TRBD1. This CDR3 contains 12 residues. Germline V CDR1 and CDR2: LNHDA, SQIVND (reference sequence). The junction had 3 bases not matched to a gene; V was cut back by 6 bases and J by 9 bases. CDR3 DNA sequence: TGTGCCAGTAGACAGGGGGCTCGGCCCCAGCATTTT. The encoded protein is CASRQGARPQHF.

The V call is TRBV27, the J call TRBJ1-3, with D perhaps TRBD1 (5 bases). Germline values: CDR1 MNHEY, CDR2 SMNVEV (reference sequence). Trimming left V 8 bases short and J 0 bases short, with 14 bases between. The CDR3 length is 15 residues. The CDR3 region has the DNA TGTGCCAGCGGTCCGGTCGGGGGCTCTGGAAACACCATATATTTT. Translating it yields CASGPVGGSGNTIYF.

A few counts support this clone. The chain couples TRBV3-1 (or the pseudogene TRBV3-2) to TRBJ2-1, with D possibly TRBD1 on 5 matching bases. From germline, CDR1 is LGHDT and CDR2 YNNKEL (reference sequence). Trimming took off 3 bases at V and 6 bases at J, with 21 bases between the two ends. CDR3 length equals 17 residues. CDR3 coding DNA: TGTGCCAGCAGCCATTCCGGTACGACAGAGTCAATCAATGAGCAGTTCTTC. Translated: CASSHSGTTESINEQFF.

This rearrangement joins TRBV19 to TRBJ1-1, with D possibly TRBD1 on 6 matching bases. V shed 3 bases and J shed 9 bases, with 11 bases lying between them. Per germline, CDR1 LNHDA and CDR2 SQIVND (reference sequence). The CDR3 is 12 residues long. CDR3 amino acids: CASSIWTDQAFF. As DNA, the CDR3 is TGTGCCAGTAGTATCTGGACAGACCAAGCTTTCTTT.

The rearrangement links TRBV5-6 to TRBJ2-5; 10 bases line up with TRBD1. This CDR3 region has 15 residues. J was trimmed by 2 bases and V by 4 bases; bases with no gene match: 5. Germline V lookup: CDR1 SGHDT, CDR2 YYEEEE. This CDR3 reads CASSLTDRGQETQYF. CDR3 in DNA: TGTGCCAGCAGCCTGACGGACAGGGGGCAAGAGACCCAGTACTTC.

The gene calls are TRBV28 and TRBJ2-1; TRBD1 is a possible D gene (5 bases). V lost 2 bases to trimming and J lost 2 bases, with 7 bases between them. Germline loops: CDR1 MDHEN, CDR2 SYDVKM. This CDR3 contains 14 residues. CDR3 sequence reads: CASSLGAPYNEQFF. The CDR3 nucleotides are TGTGCCAGCAGTTTAGGGGCCCCCTACAATGAGCAGTTCTTC. The full variable domain, in which reference TRBV28 and TRBJ2-1 provide the parts outside the CDR3, is DVKVTQSSRYLVKRTGEKVFLECVQDMDHENMFWYRQDPGLGLRLIYFSYDVKMKEKGDIPEGYSVSREKKERFSLILESASTNQTSMYLCASSLGAPYNEQFFGPGTRLTVL.

The gene calls are TRBV3-1 (or the pseudogene TRBV3-2) and TRBJ2-3, with a weak D call TRBD2 (6 bases). The CDR3 has 17 residues. Trimming stripped 3 bases from V and 4 bases from J, with 20 bases between. Germline V gives CDR1 LGHDT, CDR2 YNNKEL (reference sequence). The CDR3 spells CASSHTRGLQSPDTQYF. DNA for the CDR3: TGTGCCAGCAGCCATACTAGGGGACTTCAGTCCCCAGATACGCAGTATTTT.

The chain recombines TRBV28 with TRBJ1-5; 9 bases line up with TRBD1. Germline V gene sequence: CDR1 MDHEN, CDR2 SYDVKM. Losses at the gene ends were 5 bases for V and 4 bases for J; bases not matched to a gene: 6. CDR3 length: 15 amino acids. CDR3: CASSPTGGGNQPQHF. In DNA, the CDR3 is TGTGCCAGCAGTCCTACAGGGGGCGGTAATCAGCCCCAGCATTTT.

The chain employs TRBV7-2 and TRBJ2-3; D might be TRBD2 (6 bases). V was cut by 1 base and J by 4 bases, with 21 bases left in between. The CDR3 has 18 residues. CDR1 and CDR2 (germline): SGHTA, FQGNSA. The CDR3 protein is CASSLELTRGVFADTQYF. The CDR3, as DNA: TGTGCCAGCAGCTTAGAATTGACTCGCGGGGTTTTTGCAGATACGCAGTATTTT.

This clone was recorded once. V gene TRBV2 combines with J gene TRBJ1-1; 9 bases map to TRBD1. From germline, CDR1 is SNHLY and CDR2 FYNNEI. The V segment lost 8 bases and the J segment 5 bases; nucleotides outside the gene matches: 3. The CDR3 loop spans 12 amino acids. This CDR3 reads CASQTGGTEAFF. The DNA for the CDR3 is TGTGCCAGCCAGACAGGGGGAACTGAAGCTTTCTTT.

The chain uses TRBV18 and TRBJ1-2; D call uncertain. Trimming took off 4 bases at V and 3 bases at J, with 9 bases between the two ends. Germline CDR1 and CDR2: KGHSH and LQKENI. The CDR3 has 13 residues. CDR3 nucleotide sequence: TGTGCCAGCTCACTTAACCGGGACTATGGCTACACCTTC. Its protein is CASSLNRDYGYTF.

This clone came up once. V gene TRBV19 combines with J gene TRBJ2-1; the D gene is possibly TRBD1 (7 bases). This CDR3 is built from 12 residues. The germline V gene has CDR1 LNHDA and CDR2 SQIVND (reference sequence). Trimming shortened V by 9 bases and J by 3 bases, and 9 bases separated the two germline ends. DNA of the CDR3: TGTGCCAGCCAGGGGGGCTACAATGAGCAGTTCTTC. It yields the protein CASQGGYNEQFF.

This clone was recorded only once. The V call is TRBV6-5, the J call TRBJ1-3, with TRBD1 as a possible D gene (5 bases). Germline loops: CDR1 MNHEY, CDR2 SVGAGI. Trimming removed 8 bases at V and 0 bases at J, with 11 bases between. The CDR3 sequence is 14 residues long. The CDR3 here is CASGSGNSGNTIYF. The CDR3 coding sequence is TGTGCCAGCGGGTCAGGGAACTCTGGAAACACCATATATTTT.

The chain recombines TRBV10-1 with TRBJ1-4; D is perhaps TRBD1 (6 bases). The V gene lost 0 bases and the J gene lost 3 bases, with 8 bases spanning the gap. Per the germline V gene, CDR1 is WNHNN and CDR2 is SYGVQD (reference sequence). The CDR3 has 15 residues. CDR3 sequence reads: CASSESRGPNEKLFF. CDR3 nucleotides: TGCGCCAGCAGTGAGTCCAGGGGACCTAATGAAAAACTGTTTTTT.

CDR3 sequence: CASSLTRGSEAFF. CDR3 DNA sequence: TGTGCCAGTAGTTTAACCAGGGGTTCTGAAGCTTTCTTT. This chain uses TRBV19 with TRBJ1-1; D might be TRBD1 (6 bases). Germline CDR1 reads LNHDA; CDR2 reads SQIVND (reference sequence). Trimming took off 5 bases at V and 6 bases at J, with 13 bases between the two ends. The CDR3 consists of 13 residues. Drawing the rest from reference TRBV19 and TRBJ1-1, the complete variable domain is DGGITQSPKYLFRKEGQNVTLSCEQNLNHDAMYWYRQDPGQGLRLIYYSQIVNDFQKGDIAEGYSVSREKKESFPLTVTSAQKNPTAFYLCASSLTRGSEAFFGQGTRLTVV.

The V and J genes are TRBV24-1 and TRBJ1-4; D not certain. The CDR3 runs 14 residues. V lost 4 bases to trimming and J lost 3 bases, with 8 bases between them. Germline CDR1 reads KGHDR; CDR2 reads SFDVKD. The CDR3 loop is CATSEAGANEKLFF. The CDR3 coding sequence is TGTGCCACCAGTGAGGCCGGGGCTAATGAAAAACTGTTTTTT.

This clone has more than one count but fewer than ten. The chain joins TRBV30 to TRBJ2-5; 8 positions match TRBD2. This CDR3 has 13 residues. J gave up 4 bases and V 2 bases, and 3 bases lay outside the gene matches. Looked up from germline, CDR1 is GTSNPN and CDR2 is SVGIG (reference sequence). CDR3 protein: CAWSYGRGETQYF. CDR3 DNA: TGTGCCTGGAGTTACGGGAGGGGAGAGACCCAGTACTTC.

The rearrangement uses TRBV27 and TRBJ2-1; 12 bases match TRBD2. CDR1 is MNHEY, CDR2 SMNVEV, per germline (reference sequence). The CDR3 covers 16 residues. The trim removed 2 bases at V and 10 bases at J, leaving 9 bases unmatched. The CDR3 sequence is CASSLPPSGGANEQFF. CDR3 bases: TGTGCCAGCAGTTTACCGCCTAGCGGGGGGGCAAACGAGCAGTTCTTC.

This chain connects TRBV4-1 to TRBJ1-1; possible D gene TRBD1, 5 bases. Germline loops: CDR1 MGHRA, CDR2 YSYEKL. The CDR3 is 18 amino acids. Trimming cost V 3 bases and J 4 bases, with 24 bases left between them. In DNA, the CDR3 is TGCGCCAGCAGCCAGAGGGGAGGGGCCGCGGGGGAGAGCACTGAAGCTTTCTTT. Translation: CASSQRGGAAGESTEAFF.

This clone turned up a few times. Different DNA sequences within this sample yield the same CDR3. This chain connects TRBV29-1 to TRBJ1-1; D might be TRBD1 (6 bases). The CDR3 covers 12 residues. Germline V lookup: CDR1 SQVTM, CDR2 ANQGSEA. V lost 5 bases, J lost 1 base, and 8 bases lay in between. CDR3 amino acids: CSVSRGNTEAFF. CDR3 in DNA: TGCAGCGTTTCCAGGGGGAACACTGAAGCTTTCTTT.

The chain couples TRBV4-1 to TRBJ2-7, with 7 bases lining up with TRBD2. CDR3 length equals 15 residues. V dropped 3 bases and J dropped 0; count of bases not matched to a gene: 5. Germline CDR1 is MGHRA and CDR2 is YSYEKL. The DNA of the CDR3 is TGCGCCAGCAGCCAGGGGAGGACTAGCTCCTACGAGCAGTACTTC. It specifies CASSQGRTSSYEQYF.

The chain is built from TRBV19 and TRBJ2-3, with a weak D call TRBD2 (6 bases). Between the trimmed V and J ends, which lost 1 base and 2 bases, there was a span of 10 bases. The CDR3 loop spans 15 amino acids. Germline loops: CDR1 LNHDA, CDR2 SQIVND (reference sequence). CDR3 amino acids: CASSIARGNTDTQYF. As DNA, the CDR3 is TGTGCCAGTAGTATAGCTCGGGGGAACACAGATACGCAGTATTTT.

The V and J genes are TRBV4-2 and TRBJ1-2; TRBD1 matches 8 bases. CDR3 length: 17 amino acids. The junction had 15 bases not matched to a gene; V was cut back by 1 base and J by 8 bases. Germline V CDR1 and CDR2: LGHNA, YNFKEQ. CDR3 residues: CASSQAKSTGASRGYTF. CDR3 bases: TGTGCCAGCAGCCAAGCCAAGTCGACAGGGGCCTCGAGGGGCTACACCTTC.

The chain uses TRBV5-1 and TRBJ2-2; 10 nucleotides line up with TRBD1. CDR3 length: 15 residues. Germline V CDR1 and CDR2: SGHRS, YFSETQ. V shed 3 bases, J shed 3 bases, and the junction held 2 bases outside the gene matches. The CDR3 sequence: CASSSGQGDTGELFF. As DNA, the CDR3 is TGCGCCAGCAGCTCTGGACAGGGGGACACCGGGGAGCTGTTTTTT. Filled out from reference TRBV5-1 and TRBJ2-2, the complete variable domain reads KAGVTQTPRYLIKTRGQQVTLSCSPISGHRSVSWYQQTPGQGLQFLFEYFSETQRNKGNFPGRFSGRQFSNSRSEMNVSTLELGDSALYLCASSSGQGDTGELFFGEGSRLTVL.

V gene TRBV11-2 combines with J gene TRBJ1-1; D unresolved. The CDR3 consists of 15 residues. Germline values: CDR1 SGHAT, CDR2 FQNNGV. Between the trimmed V and J ends, which lost 2 bases and 2 bases, there was a span of 12 bases. CDR3 DNA: TGTGCCAGCAGCTTATCCGCTCTACCTAACACTGAAGCTTTCTTT. This translates into CASSLSALPNTEAFF. The full variable domain, with the rest looked up from reference TRBV11-2 and TRBJ1-1, is EAGVAQSPRYKIIEKRQSVAFWCNPISGHATLYWYQQILGQGPKLLIQFQNNGVVDDSQLPKDRFSAERLKGVDSTLKIQPAKLEDSAVYLCASSLSALPNTEAFFGQGTRLTVV.

CDR3 sequence: CASWYGHYGYTF. The CDR3 DNA reads as TGTGCCAGTTGGTATGGCCACTATGGCTACACCTTC. The chain carries TRBV19 and TRBJ1-2; the D is unclear. The V gene lost 8 bases and the J gene lost 3 bases, with 10 bases spanning the gap. The CDR3 is 12 residues long. Per germline, CDR1 LNHDA and CDR2 SQIVND (reference sequence).

This chain joins TRBV18 and TRBJ1-1; 12 bases map to TRBD1. Germline values: CDR1 KGHSH, CDR2 LQKENI. V lost 4 bases, J lost 8 bases, and 5 bases stayed unmatched. This CDR3 comprises 14 residues. CDR3 amino acids: CASSLGQGAREAFF. CDR3 in DNA: TGTGCCAGCTCACTGGGACAGGGGGCTAGGGAAGCTTTCTTT.